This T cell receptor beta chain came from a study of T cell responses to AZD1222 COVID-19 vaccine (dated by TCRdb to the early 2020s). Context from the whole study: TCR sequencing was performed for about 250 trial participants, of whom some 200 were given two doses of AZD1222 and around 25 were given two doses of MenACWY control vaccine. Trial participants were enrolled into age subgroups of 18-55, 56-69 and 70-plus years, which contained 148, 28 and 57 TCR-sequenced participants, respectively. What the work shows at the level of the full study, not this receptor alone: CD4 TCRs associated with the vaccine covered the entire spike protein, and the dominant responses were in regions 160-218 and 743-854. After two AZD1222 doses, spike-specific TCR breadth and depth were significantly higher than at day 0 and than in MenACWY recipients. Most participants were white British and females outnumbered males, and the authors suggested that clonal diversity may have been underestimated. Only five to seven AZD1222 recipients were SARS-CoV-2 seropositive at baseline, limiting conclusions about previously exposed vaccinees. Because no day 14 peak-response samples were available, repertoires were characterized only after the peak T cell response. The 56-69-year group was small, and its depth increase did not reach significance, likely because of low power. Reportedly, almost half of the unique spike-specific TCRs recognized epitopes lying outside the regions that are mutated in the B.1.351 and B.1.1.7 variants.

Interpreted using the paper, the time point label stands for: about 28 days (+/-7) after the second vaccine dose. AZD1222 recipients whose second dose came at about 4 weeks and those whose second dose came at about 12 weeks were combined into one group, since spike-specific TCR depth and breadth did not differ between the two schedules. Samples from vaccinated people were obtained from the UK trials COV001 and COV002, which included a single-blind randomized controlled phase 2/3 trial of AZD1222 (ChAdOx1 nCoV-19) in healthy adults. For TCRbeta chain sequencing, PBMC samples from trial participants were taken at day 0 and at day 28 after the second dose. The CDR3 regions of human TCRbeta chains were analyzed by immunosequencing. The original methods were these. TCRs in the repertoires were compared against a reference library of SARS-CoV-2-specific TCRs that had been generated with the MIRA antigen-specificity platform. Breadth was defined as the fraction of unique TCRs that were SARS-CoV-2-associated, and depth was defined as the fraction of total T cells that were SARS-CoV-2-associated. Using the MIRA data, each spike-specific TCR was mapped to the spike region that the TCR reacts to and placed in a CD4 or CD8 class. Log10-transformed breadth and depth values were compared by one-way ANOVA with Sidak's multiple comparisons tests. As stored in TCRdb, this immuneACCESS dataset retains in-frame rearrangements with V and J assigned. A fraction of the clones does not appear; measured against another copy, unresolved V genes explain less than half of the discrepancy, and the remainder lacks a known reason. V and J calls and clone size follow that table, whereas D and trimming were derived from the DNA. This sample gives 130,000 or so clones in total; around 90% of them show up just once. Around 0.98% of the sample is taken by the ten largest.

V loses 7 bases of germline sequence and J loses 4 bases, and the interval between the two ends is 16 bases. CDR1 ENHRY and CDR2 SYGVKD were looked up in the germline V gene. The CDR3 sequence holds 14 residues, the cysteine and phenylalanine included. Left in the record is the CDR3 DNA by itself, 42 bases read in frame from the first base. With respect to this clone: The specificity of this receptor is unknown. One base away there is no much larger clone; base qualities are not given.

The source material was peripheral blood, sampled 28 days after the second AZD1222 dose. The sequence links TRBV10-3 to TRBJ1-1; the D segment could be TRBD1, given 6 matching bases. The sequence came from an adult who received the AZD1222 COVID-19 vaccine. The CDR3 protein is CAINREGGGTEAFF. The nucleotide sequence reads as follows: TGTGCCATCAACAGGGAGGGAGGGGGCACTGAAGCTTTCTTT.